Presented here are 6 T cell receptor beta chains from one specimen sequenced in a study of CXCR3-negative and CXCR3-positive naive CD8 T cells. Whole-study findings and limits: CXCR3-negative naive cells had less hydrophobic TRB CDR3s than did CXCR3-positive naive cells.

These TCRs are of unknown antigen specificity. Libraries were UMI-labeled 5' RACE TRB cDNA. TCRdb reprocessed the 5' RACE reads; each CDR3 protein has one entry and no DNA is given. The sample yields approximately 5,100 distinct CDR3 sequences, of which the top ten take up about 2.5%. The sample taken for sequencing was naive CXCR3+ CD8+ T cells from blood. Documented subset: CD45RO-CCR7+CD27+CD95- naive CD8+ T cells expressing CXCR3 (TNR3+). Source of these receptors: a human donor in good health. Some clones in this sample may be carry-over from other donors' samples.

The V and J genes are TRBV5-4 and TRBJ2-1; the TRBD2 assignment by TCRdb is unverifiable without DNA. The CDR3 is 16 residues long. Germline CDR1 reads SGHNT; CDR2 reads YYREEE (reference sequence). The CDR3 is CASSSLAGISYNEQFF.

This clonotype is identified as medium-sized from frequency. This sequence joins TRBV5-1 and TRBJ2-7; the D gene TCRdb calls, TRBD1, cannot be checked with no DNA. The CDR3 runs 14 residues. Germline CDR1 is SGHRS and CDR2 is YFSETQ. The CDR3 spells CASSSRGGSYEQYF.

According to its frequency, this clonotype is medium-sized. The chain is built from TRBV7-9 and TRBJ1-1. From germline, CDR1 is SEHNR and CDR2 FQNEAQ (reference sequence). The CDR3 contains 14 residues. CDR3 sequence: CASSLARPNTEAFF.

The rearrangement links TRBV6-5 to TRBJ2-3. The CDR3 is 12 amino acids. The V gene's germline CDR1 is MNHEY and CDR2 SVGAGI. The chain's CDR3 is CASLDFTDTQYF.

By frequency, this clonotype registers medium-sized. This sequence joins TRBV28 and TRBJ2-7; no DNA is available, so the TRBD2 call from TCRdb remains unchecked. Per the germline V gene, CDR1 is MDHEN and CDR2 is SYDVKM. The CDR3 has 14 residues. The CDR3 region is CASSLGTSSYEQYF.

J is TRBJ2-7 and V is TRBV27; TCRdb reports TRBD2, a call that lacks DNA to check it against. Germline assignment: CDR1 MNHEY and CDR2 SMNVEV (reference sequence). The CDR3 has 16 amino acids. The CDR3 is CASSPSVGERKYEQYF.